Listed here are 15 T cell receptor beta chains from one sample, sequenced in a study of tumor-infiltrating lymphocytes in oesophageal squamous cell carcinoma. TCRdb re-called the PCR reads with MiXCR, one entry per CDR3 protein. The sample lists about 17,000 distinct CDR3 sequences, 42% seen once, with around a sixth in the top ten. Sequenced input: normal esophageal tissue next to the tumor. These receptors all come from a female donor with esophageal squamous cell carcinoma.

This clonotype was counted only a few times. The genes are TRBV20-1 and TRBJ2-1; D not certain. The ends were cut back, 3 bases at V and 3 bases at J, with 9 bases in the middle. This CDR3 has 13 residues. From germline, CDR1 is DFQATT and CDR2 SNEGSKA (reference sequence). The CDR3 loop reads CSASGALYNEQFF. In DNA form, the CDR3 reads TGCAGTGCTAGCGGAGCGCTCTACAATGAGCAGTTCTTC.

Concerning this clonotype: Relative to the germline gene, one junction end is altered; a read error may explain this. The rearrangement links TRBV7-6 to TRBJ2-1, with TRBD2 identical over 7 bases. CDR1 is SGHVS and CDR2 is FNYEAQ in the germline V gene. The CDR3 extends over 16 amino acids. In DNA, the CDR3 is TGTGCTAGCAGCTTATCGGTTCTAGTGGGAGGGGATGAGCAGTTCTTC. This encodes CASSLSVLVGGDEQFF. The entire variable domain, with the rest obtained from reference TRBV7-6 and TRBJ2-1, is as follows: GAGVSQSPRYKVTKRGQDVALRCDPISGHVSLYWYRQALGQGPEFLTYFNYEAQQDKSGLPNDRFSAERPEGSISTLTIQRTEQRDSAMYRCASSLSVLVGGDEQFFGPGTRLTVL.

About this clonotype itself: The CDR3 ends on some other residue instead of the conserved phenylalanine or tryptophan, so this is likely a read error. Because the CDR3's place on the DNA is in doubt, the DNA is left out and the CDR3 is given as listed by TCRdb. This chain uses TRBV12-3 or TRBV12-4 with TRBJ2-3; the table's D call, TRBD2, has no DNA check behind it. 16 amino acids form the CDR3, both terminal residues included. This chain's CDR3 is CASSLAGEVNEQFFGP.

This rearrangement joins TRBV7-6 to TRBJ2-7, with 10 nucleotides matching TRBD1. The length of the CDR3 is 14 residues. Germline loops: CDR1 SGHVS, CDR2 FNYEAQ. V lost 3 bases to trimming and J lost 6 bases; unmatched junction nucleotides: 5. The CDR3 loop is CASSFGQGVLEQYF. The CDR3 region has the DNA TGTGCCAGCAGCTTTGGACAGGGGGTTCTCGAGCAGTACTTC.

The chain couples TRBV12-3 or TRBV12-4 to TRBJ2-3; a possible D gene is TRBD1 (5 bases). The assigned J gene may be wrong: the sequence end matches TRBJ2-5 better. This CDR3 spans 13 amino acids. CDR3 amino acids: CASSQGVRETQYF. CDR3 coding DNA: TGTGCCAGCAGTCAGGGCGTCCGAGAGACCCAGTACTTC.

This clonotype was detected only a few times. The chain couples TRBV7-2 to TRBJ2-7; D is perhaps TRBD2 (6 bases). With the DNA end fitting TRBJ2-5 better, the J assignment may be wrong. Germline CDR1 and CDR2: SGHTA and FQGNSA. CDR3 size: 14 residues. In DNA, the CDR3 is TGTGCCAGCAGCTTAAAAGCCGGGAGTCAGACCCAGTACTTC. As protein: CASSLKAGSQTQYF.

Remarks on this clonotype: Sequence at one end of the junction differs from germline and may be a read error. The CDR3 region is CASSLVLGDYEQYF. The CDR3 DNA follows: TGTGCCAGCAGCTTGGTATTGGGTGACTACGAGCAGTACTTC. The J gene is TRBJ2-7, the V gene TRBV5-3; D not certain. TRBV5-3 is known as an ORF, though its function is uncertain. The length of the CDR3 is 14 residues.

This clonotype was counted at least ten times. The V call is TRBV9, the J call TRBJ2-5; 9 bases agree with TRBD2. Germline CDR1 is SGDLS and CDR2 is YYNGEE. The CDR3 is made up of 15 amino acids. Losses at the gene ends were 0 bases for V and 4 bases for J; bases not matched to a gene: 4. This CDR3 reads CASSVGSSGAETQYF. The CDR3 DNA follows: TGTGCCAGCAGCGTAGGATCTAGCGGGGCAGAGACCCAGTACTTC.

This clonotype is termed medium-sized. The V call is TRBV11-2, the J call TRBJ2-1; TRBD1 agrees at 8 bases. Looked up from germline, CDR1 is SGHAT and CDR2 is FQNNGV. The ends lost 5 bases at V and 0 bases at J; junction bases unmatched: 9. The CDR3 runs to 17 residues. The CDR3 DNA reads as TGTGCCAGCAGCCTGTCAGGGGGCATGAGCTCCTACAATGAGCAGTTCTTC. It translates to CASSLSGGMSSYNEQFF.

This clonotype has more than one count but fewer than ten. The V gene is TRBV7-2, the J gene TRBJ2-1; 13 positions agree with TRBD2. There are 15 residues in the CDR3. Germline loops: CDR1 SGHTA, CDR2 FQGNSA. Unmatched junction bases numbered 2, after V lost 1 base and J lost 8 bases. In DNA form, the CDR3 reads TGTGCCAGCAGCTTAGGGACTAGCGGGAGCGATGAGCAGTTCTTC. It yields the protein CASSLGTSGSDEQFF.

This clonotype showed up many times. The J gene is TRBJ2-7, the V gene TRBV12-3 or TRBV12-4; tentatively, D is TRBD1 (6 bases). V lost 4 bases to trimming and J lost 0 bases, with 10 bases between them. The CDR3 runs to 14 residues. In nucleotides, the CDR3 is TGTGCCAGCAGTTCCAGGGGTAGCTCCTACGAGCAGTACTTC. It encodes CASSSRGSSYEQYF.

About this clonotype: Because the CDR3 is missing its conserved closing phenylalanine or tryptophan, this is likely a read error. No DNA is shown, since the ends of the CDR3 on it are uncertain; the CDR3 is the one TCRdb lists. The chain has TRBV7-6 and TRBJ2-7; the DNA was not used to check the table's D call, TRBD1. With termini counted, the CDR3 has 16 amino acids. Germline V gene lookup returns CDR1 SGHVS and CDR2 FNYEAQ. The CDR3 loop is CASSLGQAGSPLHFGS.

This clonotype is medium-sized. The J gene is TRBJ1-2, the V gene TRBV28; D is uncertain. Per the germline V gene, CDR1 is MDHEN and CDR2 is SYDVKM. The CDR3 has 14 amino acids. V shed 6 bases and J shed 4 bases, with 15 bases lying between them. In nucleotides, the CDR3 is TGTGCCAGCAGCGCCAATGGGGTTGTCTATGGCTACACCTTC. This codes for CASSANGVVYGYTF.

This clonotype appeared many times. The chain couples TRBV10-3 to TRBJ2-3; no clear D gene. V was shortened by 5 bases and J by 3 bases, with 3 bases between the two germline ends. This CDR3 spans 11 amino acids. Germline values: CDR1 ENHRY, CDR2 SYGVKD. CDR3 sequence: CAISQTDTQYF. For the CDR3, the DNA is TGTGCCATCAGTCAGACAGATACGCAGTATTTT.

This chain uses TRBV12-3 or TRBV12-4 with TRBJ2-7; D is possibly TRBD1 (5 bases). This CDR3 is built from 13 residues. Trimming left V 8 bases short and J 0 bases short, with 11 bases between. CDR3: CASGRTGSYEQYF. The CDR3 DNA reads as TGTGCCAGCGGTCGTACAGGCTCCTACGAGCAGTACTTC.